Listed below are T cell receptor beta chains from one sample, sequenced in a study of cytomegalovirus exposure and HLA in healthy donors. The assay was immunoSEQ multiplex PCR, and TCRdb's table has in-frame clones only and misses some. The sample shows 90,000 to 150,000 clones, over 70% of them seen only once. Source material: PBMCs. The source is a woman aged 45-65 years in good health and CMV-seropositive. The CDR3 runs from the conserved cysteine through the conserved F or W. Fields, in order: J gene, D gene, V gene, clone size, CDR3 DNA, CDR3 protein. D genes are given only for firm matches. Rows give clone size only sometimes, using once, few, many, or a class for an expanded clone.

TRBJ1-1,TRBD1,TRBV29-1,.,TGCAGCGGAGTGACAGGGGGGAACACTGAAGCTTTCTTT,CSGVTGGNTEAFF
TRBJ2-5,.,TRBV7-6,.,TGTGCCAGCAGCTTAGCTAGGAGGGCGGGAGAGACCCAGTACTTC,CASSLARRAGETQYF
TRBJ2-6,.,TRBV4-2,.,TGTGCCAGCAGCCAAGCTTCCGGGAGCTCTGGGGCCAACGTCCTGACTTTC,CASSQASGSSGANVLTF
TRBJ2-7,TRBD1,TRBV18,.,TGTGCCAGCTCACCAAGTCTACAGGGGGACGAGCAGTACTTC,CASSPSLQGDEQYF
TRBJ2-5,TRBD2,TRBV28,.,TGTGCCAGCAGTTTAGCGGGAGGCGGGGAGACCCAGTACTTC,CASSLAGGGETQYF
TRBJ1-3,.,TRBV10-2,once,TGCGCCAGCAGGGCGACAGGCCGGGACACCATATATTTT,CASRATGRDTIYF
TRBJ2-3,.,TRBV5-1,.,TGCGCCAGCAGCTTGATCCGTGTGCAGACAGATACGCAGTATTTT,CASSLIRVQTDTQYF
TRBJ1-1,.,TRBV6-4,.,TGTGCCAGCAGTGACCCCCGGTCGGGCACTGAAGCTTTCTTT,CASSDPRSGTEAFF
TRBJ2-1,.,TRBV7-3,once,TGTGCCAGCAGCTTTGATCTGGGGGCGCCGCAGTTCTTC,CASSFDLGAPQFF
TRBJ1-5,.,TRBV19,.,TGTGCCAGTACAAGGGGGACCGGTCAGCCCCAGCATTTT,CASTRGTGQPQHF
TRBJ2-1,.,TRBV6-5,.,TGTGCCAGCAGTTATAGGCCTAGCCTTGAGCAGTTCTTC,CASSYRPSLEQFF
TRBJ2-3,.,TRBV7-2,.,TGTGCCAGCAGCCTAGGAAGCGGGTTAAACACAGATACGCAGTATTTT,CASSLGSGLNTDTQYF
TRBJ1-5,.,TRBV29-1,.,TGCAGCGTTGAAGCGGGAAACAATCAGCCCCAGCATTTT,CSVEAGNNQPQHF
TRBJ2-1,.,TRBV12-5,many,TGTGCTAGTGGTCCAGGGGTCGACAATGAGCAGTTCTTC,CASGPGVDNEQFF
TRBJ1-1,.,TRBV19,.,TGTGCCAGCCACTCCCGCGGGGCCATTGAAGCTTTCTTT,CASHSRGAIEAFF
TRBJ2-3,TRBD2,TRBV30,.,TGTGCCTGGACTGTAGCGGCGGGAGCCGGAGATACGCAGTATTTT,CAWTVAAGAGDTQYF
TRBJ2-3,TRBD2,TRBV19,few,TGTGCCAGTAGTATGCGGGAGAAGGTCACAGATACGCAGTATTTT,CASSMREKVTDTQYF
TRBJ1-5,TRBD1,TRBV5-8,.,TGTGCCAGCAGCGTCACCGGGACAGGACATCAGCCCCAGCATTTT,CASSVTGTGHQPQHF
TRBJ1-2,TRBD1,TRBV7-6,.,TGTGCCAGCAGCCCGGTACAGGGGATCTATGGCTACACCTTC,CASSPVQGIYGYTF
TRBJ2-3,TRBD2,TRBV19,.,TGTGCCAGTAGTACTAGCGGGAGTGGCGCAGATACGCAGTATTTT,CASSTSGSGADTQYF
TRBJ1-2,TRBD1,TRBV4-3,.,TGCGCCAGCAGCCCATTTCAGGGGGCGCCTTATGGCTACACCTTC,CASSPFQGAPYGYTF
TRBJ1-4,.,TRBV13,.,TGTGCCAGCAGCGCCACAGGTGGGAGGGGAAAACTGTTTTTT,CASSATGGRGKLFF
TRBJ1-5,.,TRBV12-5,.,TGTGCTAGTGGTTTAGGGGATAGCAATCAGCCCCAGCATTTT,CASGLGDSNQPQHF
TRBJ1-1,TRBD1,TRBV5-1,.,TGCGCCAGCTACCAACAGGGGTTCGGCACTGAAGCTTTCTTT,CASYQQGFGTEAFF
TRBJ1-2,.,TRBV20-1,.,TGCAGTGCTAGAGGGGCGGGGGACATGATCTTC,CSARGAGDMIF
TRBJ2-5,.,TRBV4-3,few,TGCGCCAGCAGCCTAACGGGGATCGGAGAGACCCAGTACTTC,CASSLTGIGETQYF
TRBJ1-2,.,TRBV4-3,.,TGCGCCAGCAGCCTAACGAGCCAAACCTCTATCTATGGCTACACCTTC,CASSLTSQTSIYGYTF
TRBJ2-1,TRBD2,TRBV5-1,few,TGCGCCAGCAGCCTGTTGGGGACTAGCGGGAGAGCAGACTACAATGAGCAGTTCTTC,CASSLLGTSGRADYNEQFF
TRBJ2-7,TRBD2,TRBV27,few,TGTGCCAGCAGTTTAGGAACGGGAGGGCCCCACGAGCAGTACTTC,CASSLGTGGPHEQYF
TRBJ2-7,TRBD1,TRBV10-3,few,TGTGCCATCAGCGGGACAGGGGCCGATCGGAGCTCCTACGAGCAGTACTTC,CAISGTGADRSSYEQYF